The T cell receptor beta chain under discussion was sequenced for a study of blood T cell repertoires in COVID-19. Overall study context: The study drew acute and convalescent COVID-19 samples from the United States, Italy and Spain. Sources were T cells, B-cell-depleted T cells, or PBMCs; the material itself was cDNA or gDNA.

Original data processing: Estimation of nucleated cell counts relied on the amplification of reference gene primers. Repertoires were generated with immunoSEQ multiplex PCR, while TCRdb's copy carries only in-frame clones and drops some. That table supplies the V and J calls and clone size; D and trimming were determined from the DNA. The table lists fewer than 100,000 clones, 84% of them singletons. Germline-derived CDR1 and CDR2 are SQVTM and ANQGSEA. V shed 4 bases and J 8 bases; nucleotides not matched to a gene: 6. The CDR3 spans 13 residues. This clone has a single count. The sample consisted of peripheral blood. The TCR was taken from a woman aged 45 to 65 with acute or convalescent COVID-19. The chain employs TRBV29-1 and TRBJ1-2, with 11 bases fitting TRBD1. In DNA, the CDR3 is TGCAGCGTTGTAGGACAGGGGGCTTGGGGCTACACCTTC. Its translation is CSVVGQGAWGYTF.